This entry features one TCR beta chain sequence. Assay used: immunoSEQ multiplex PCR; TCRdb lists only in-frame clones, some missing. The sample contains hundreds of thousands of clones, approximately 93% of which appear only once. The data originate from a study of brain T cells in children with intractable seizures. Time point in this sample: blood from clinic visit 5 months post-surgery; TSC patient then seizure free. CDR1 SGHAT and CDR2 FQDESV come from the germline V gene (reference sequence). This CDR3 region has 15 residues. Trimming removed 5 bases from V and 2 bases from J, with 12 bases in between.

The chain combines TRBV11-1 with TRBJ2-2; TRBD1 is a possible D gene (6 bases). This sequence was found in a boy in the first two years of life with tuberous sclerosis and intractable seizures. This material consisted of peripheral blood, taken approximately 5 months after surgery. CDR3 sequence: CASSPRQENTGELFF. The CDR3 bases are TGTGCCAGCAGCCCAAGACAGGAAAACACCGGGGAGCTGTTTTTT.